A single sample gave rise to the 30 T cell receptor beta chains below, sequenced in a study of T cell responses to AZD1222 COVID-19 vaccine. Assay used: immunoSEQ multiplex PCR; TCRdb lists only in-frame clones, some missing. The sample has 98,000 or so clones, approximately 86% seen once. The starting material was peripheral blood, obtained 28 days after the second dose of the MenACWY control vaccine. Receptors originate from an adult who received the MenACWY meningococcal vaccine as a control.

The gene calls are TRBV11-2 and TRBJ2-7; no clear D. Germline CDR1 SGHAT, CDR2 FQNNGV. V was clipped by 4 bases and J by 0 bases, with 10 bases between them. The CDR3 contains 14 residues. CDR3 loop: CASSSEISSYEQYF. In DNA form, the CDR3 reads TGTGCCAGCAGCTCCGAGATTAGCTCCTACGAGCAGTACTTC.

This chain joins TRBV19 and TRBJ2-6; no clear D gene. Trimming removed 1 base from V and 1 base from J, with 5 bases in between. Germline CDR1 and CDR2: LNHDA and SQIVND (reference sequence). The CDR3 has 15 residues. The CDR3 region has the DNA TGTGCCAGTAGTATAGGGGATTCTGGGGCCAACGTCCTGACTTTC. This sequence encodes CASSIGDSGANVLTF.

V and J are TRBV5-1 and TRBJ2-3; D is perhaps TRBD2 (6 bases). The V gene's germline CDR1 is SGHRS and CDR2 YFSETQ. Trimming stripped 3 bases from V and 1 base from J, with 12 bases between. This CDR3 has 15 amino acids. CDR3 coding DNA: TGCGCCAGCAGCTCAGCCGGGACTCGCACAGATACGCAGTATTTT. Its protein is CASSSAGTRTDTQYF. Together with reference TRBV5-1 and TRBJ2-3, the CDR3 gives the full variable domain: KAGVTQTPRYLIKTRGQQVTLSCSPISGHRSVSWYQQTPGQGLQFLFEYFSETQRNKGNFPGRFSGRQFSNSRSEMNVSTLELGDSALYLCASSSAGTRTDTQYFGPGTRLTVL.

The chain recombines TRBV28 with TRBJ1-1; TRBD1 might be the D (5 bases). The CDR3 length is 17 residues. From germline, CDR1 is MDHEN and CDR2 SYDVKM. Trimming left V 6 bases short and J 1 base short, with 21 bases between. In DNA, the CDR3 is TGTGCCAGCAGCTCTACAGGACTAGACAGTAAGAACACTGAAGCTTTCTTT. It yields the protein CASSSTGLDSKNTEAFF.

The chain uses TRBV4-3 and TRBJ2-7; possibly TRBD1 or TRBD2 for D (6 bases each). Germline lookup yields CDR1 LGHNA and CDR2 YSLEER. V was shortened by 1 base and J by 9 bases, with 19 bases between the two germline ends. The CDR3 length is 15 residues. CDR3 in amino acids: CASSQGLGGQTVQYF. DNA for the CDR3: TGCGCCAGCAGCCAAGGTTTGGGAGGACAGACCGTGCAGTACTTC.

This chain uses TRBV5-1 with TRBJ2-3; D perhaps matches TRBD2 (7 bases). The CDR3 covers 16 residues. Per the germline V gene, CDR1 is SGHRS and CDR2 is YFSETQ. V shed 4 bases and J shed 1 base, with 16 bases lying between them. The CDR3 region is CASSLMAGAGTDTQYF. In nucleotides, the CDR3 is TGCGCCAGCAGCCTGATGGCGGGGGCCGGCACAGATACGCAGTATTTT.

This clone turned up a few times. V and J are TRBV28 and TRBJ2-4, with a weak D call TRBD1 (5 bases). CDR1 is MDHEN and CDR2 is SYDVKM in the germline V gene. V lost 4 bases, J lost 0 bases, and 7 bases lay in between. The CDR3 extends over 14 amino acids. CDR3 nucleotide sequence: TGTGCCAGCAGTTCCAGGGTAGCCAAAAACATTCAGTACTTC. Translated, it gives CASSSRVAKNIQYF.

In DNA, the CDR3 is TGTGCCAGCAGGGACGGACAGGGTGGGGAGCCCCAGCATTTT. Protein product: CASRDGQGGEPQHF. The J gene is TRBJ1-5, the V gene TRBV28, with 8 bases identical to TRBD1. Germline assignment: CDR1 MDHEN and CDR2 SYDVKM. The CDR3 length is 14 residues. V lost 6 bases to trimming and J lost 8 bases; unmatched junction nucleotides: 9.

This clone was detected only a few times. The chain joins TRBV4-1 to TRBJ2-7; 8 bases map to TRBD2. In germline, CDR1 is MGHRA, CDR2 YSYEKL. The CDR3 is 19 amino acids. The J segment lost 0 bases and the V segment lost 0 bases, leaving 13 bases of the junction unmatched. The CDR3 is CASSQDQVTAGGRSYEQYF. The CDR3 nucleotides read TGCGCCAGCAGCCAAGATCAAGTTACGGCGGGGGGCCGCTCCTACGAGCAGTACTTC.

The CDR3 region is CASSPQPPRIGGGELFF. Written as DNA, the CDR3 is TGTGCCAGCAGCCCCCAACCCCCTAGAATAGGTGGCGGGGAGCTGTTTTTT. The chain carries TRBV7-3 and TRBJ2-2; D ambiguous. Germline-derived CDR1 and CDR2 are SGHTA and FQGTGA. The CDR3 is made up of 17 amino acids. The V gene lost 5 bases and the J gene lost 7 bases, with 23 bases spanning the gap. Combining the CDR3 with reference TRBV7-3 and TRBJ2-2 gives the whole variable domain GAGVSQTPSNKVTEKGKYVELRCDPISGHTALYWYRQSLGQGPEFLIYFQGTGAADDSGLPNDRFFAVRPEGSVSTLKIQRTERGDSAVYLCASSPQPPRIGGGELFFGEGSRLTVL.

V usage is TRBV28 and J usage is TRBJ1-2; unclear D gene. There are 12 residues in the CDR3. Trimming removed 7 bases at V and 4 bases at J, with 10 bases between. Per the germline V gene, CDR1 is MDHEN and CDR2 is SYDVKM. For the CDR3, the DNA is TGTGCCAGCACCCTAGAAGGCTATGGCTACACCTTC. This encodes CASTLEGYGYTF.

This chain uses TRBV2 with TRBJ2-7; no clear D gene. The germline V gene has CDR1 SNHLY and CDR2 FYNNEI. V lost 6 bases to trimming and J lost 2 bases, with 11 bases between them. The CDR3 runs 13 residues. The CDR3 loop is CASRNSGTYEQYF. CDR3 DNA: TGTGCCAGCAGAAACAGTGGGACCTACGAGCAGTACTTC.

This clone was observed a handful of times. V and J are TRBV19 and TRBJ1-2; D is uncertain. V was shortened by 3 bases and J by 3 bases, with 11 bases between the two germline ends. The CDR3 is made up of 14 amino acids. CDR1 and CDR2 from the germline V gene are LNHDA and SQIVND (reference sequence). CDR3 in amino acids: CASSISWEYYGYTF. CDR3 DNA: TGTGCCAGTAGTATCAGTTGGGAGTACTATGGCTACACCTTC.

CDR3 in amino acids: CAISDPGRAGSYNEQFF. The CDR3 nucleotides read TGTGCCATCAGTGACCCGGGGAGGGCAGGGAGCTACAATGAGCAGTTCTTC. This rearrangement joins TRBV10-3 to TRBJ2-1; 7 bases match TRBD2. This CDR3 contains 17 residues. Germline V CDR1 and CDR2: ENHRY, SYGVKD. Losses at the gene ends were 3 bases for V and 3 bases for J; bases not matched to a gene: 11.

The chain carries TRBV4-1 and TRBJ1-2; the D gene is possibly TRBD1 (5 bases). Germline V gene sequence: CDR1 MGHRA, CDR2 YSYEKL. V dropped 1 base and J dropped 5 bases, with 11 bases sitting between them. The CDR3 is 14 residues long. Here the CDR3 reads CASSQGGSEYGYTF. The CDR3 DNA is TGCGCCAGCAGCCAAGGGGGGTCCGAATATGGCTACACCTTC.

In this sample, this clone turned up a few times. The chain links TRBV5-1 to TRBJ1-4; no clear D. CDR1 is SGHRS and CDR2 is YFSETQ in the germline V gene. Trimming pared 4 bases from V and 1 base from J, leaving 14 bases between. The CDR3 consists of 16 residues. The CDR3 coding sequence is TGCGCCAGCAGCGTGTCAAATGCCGTAACTAATGAAAAACTGTTTTTT. Translation: CASSVSNAVTNEKLFF.

The chain recombines TRBV5-1 with TRBJ1-1; D is possibly TRBD1 (5 bases). This CDR3 spans 17 amino acids. Per germline, CDR1 SGHRS and CDR2 YFSETQ. The ends were cut back, 4 bases at V and 1 base at J, with 20 bases in the middle. The CDR3 region is CASSHYMPGRRNTEAFF. Here the CDR3 DNA reads TGCGCCAGCAGCCACTACATGCCGGGACGGCGGAACACTGAAGCTTTCTTT.

The chain recombines TRBV28 with TRBJ1-1, with D uncertain. CDR1 and CDR2 from the germline V gene are MDHEN and SYDVKM. CDR3 length: 15 residues. The V and J ends lost 5 bases and 6 bases respectively, with 19 bases between them. The CDR3 region has the DNA TGTGCCAGCAGTCCCCTCGGAACGGCATTATCTGAAGCTTTCTTT. Amino acid sequence: CASSPLGTALSEAFF. Together with reference TRBV28 and TRBJ1-1, the CDR3 gives the full variable domain: DVKVTQSSRYLVKRTGEKVFLECVQDMDHENMFWYRQDPGLGLRLIYFSYDVKMKEKGDIPEGYSVSREKKERFSLILESASTNQTSMYLCASSPLGTALSEAFFGQGTRLTVV.

The rearrangement links TRBV4-1 to TRBJ2-7; TRBD2 is a possible D gene (6 bases). V lost 1 base to trimming and J lost 2 bases, with 12 bases between them. This CDR3 spans 15 amino acids. Germline V gene sequence: CDR1 MGHRA, CDR2 YSYEKL. DNA for the CDR3: TGCGCCAGCAGCCAAGGGGGACTTACCGCCTACGAGCAGTACTTC. This sequence encodes CASSQGGLTAYEQYF.

The chain has TRBV18 and TRBJ2-7; D is unclear. Trimming took off 6 bases at V and 2 bases at J, with 14 bases between the two ends. This CDR3 has 14 amino acids. CDR1 KGHSH and CDR2 LQKENI come from the germline V gene. CDR3 in amino acids: CASSSSPGAYEQYF. For the CDR3, the DNA is TGTGCCAGCTCGTCTTCGCCTGGAGCCTACGAGCAGTACTTC.

The V gene is TRBV27, the J gene TRBJ1-1, with D possibly matching TRBD1 (6 bases). V gave up 6 bases and J gave up 1 base, with 9 bases separating them. This CDR3 contains 13 residues. Germline loops: CDR1 MNHEY, CDR2 SMNVEV (reference sequence). The CDR3 loop is CASREQGNTEAFF. In DNA form, the CDR3 reads TGTGCCAGCAGAGAACAGGGGAACACTGAAGCTTTCTTT.

This chain uses TRBV7-8 with TRBJ2-1, with 12 bases that match TRBD2. J gave up 4 bases and V 4 bases, and 8 bases lay outside the gene matches. This CDR3 is built from 17 residues. Germline V CDR1 and CDR2: SGHVS, FQNEAQ. Here the CDR3 reads CASSSQPTSGGYNEQFF. The CDR3 nucleotides read TGTGCCAGCAGCTCCCAACCGACTAGCGGGGGTTACAATGAGCAGTTCTTC.

V usage is TRBV5-5 and J usage is TRBJ1-2; unclear D gene. This CDR3 has 15 residues. The germline CDR1 and CDR2 sequences are SGHKS and YYEKEE (reference sequence). Trimming pared 1 base from V and 0 bases from J, leaving 10 bases between. The CDR3 DNA reads TGTGCCAGCAGCTTGAACCATGACCCTAACTATGGCTACACCTTC. Protein: CASSLNHDPNYGYTF.

The chain recombines TRBV15 with TRBJ1-4; tentatively, D is TRBD1 (5 bases). Trimming cost V 1 base and J 6 bases, with 9 bases left between them. CDR3 size: 14 residues. The germline gives CDR1 LNHNV, CDR2 YYDKDF (reference sequence). The DNA of the CDR3 is TGTGCCACCAGCAGAGGGGGCATGGATGAAAAACTGTTTTTT. Translated: CATSRGGMDEKLFF.

J is TRBJ1-4 and V is TRBV27; D remains unclear. The V end lost 1 base, the J end lost 3 bases, and 12 bases lay between the germline ends. The CDR3 has 16 amino acids. Germline lookup yields CDR1 MNHEY and CDR2 SMNVEV (reference sequence). The CDR3 DNA sequence: TGTGCCAGCAGTTTATTCGGACCTGCCGCTAATGAAAAACTGTTTTTT. Protein: CASSLFGPAANEKLFF.

V and J are TRBV6-5 and TRBJ2-7; D remains unclear. Germline assignment: CDR1 MNHEY and CDR2 SVGAGI. This CDR3 region has 13 residues. The V end was cut by 10 bases, the J end by 3 bases, with 16 bases between. CDR3 region: CAIALGADYEQYF. The DNA of the CDR3 is TGTGCCATCGCCCTAGGAGCAGACTACGAGCAGTACTTC.

The J gene is TRBJ1-6, the V gene TRBV11-2; 9 positions match TRBD1. Trimming at V came to 5 bases and at J to 10 bases, leaving 6 bases not matched to a gene. The CDR3 has 14 amino acids. Per germline, CDR1 SGHAT and CDR2 FQNNGV. CDR3 in amino acids: CASSPDRGGSPLHF. CDR3 DNA sequence: TGTGCCAGCAGCCCGGACAGGGGAGGCTCACCCCTCCACTTT.

This chain connects TRBV4-3 to TRBJ1-2; possibly TRBD1 for D (5 bases). CDR3 size: 14 residues. Germline V CDR1 and CDR2: LGHNA, YSLEER. V lost 0 bases and J lost 7, with 12 bases in between. CDR3 region: CASSQETEGFGYTF. CDR3 DNA sequence: TGCGCCAGCAGCCAAGAGACCGAGGGGTTTGGCTACACCTTC.

The rearrangement uses TRBV6-6 and TRBJ1-4, with D unclear. The CDR3 spans 13 residues. Germline values: CDR1 MNHNY, CDR2 SVGAGI (reference sequence). Trimming took 5 bases from V and 8 from J, leaving 12 bases between them. CDR3: CASSHVGKEKLFF. Here the CDR3 DNA reads TGTGCCAGCAGTCACGTTGGGAAGGAAAAACTGTTTTTT.

About this clone: Other DNA variants within this sample encode the same CDR3. The V call is TRBV5-1, the J call TRBJ1-1; no clear D gene. There are 16 residues in the CDR3. Germline V gives CDR1 SGHRS, CDR2 YFSETQ. V lost 0 bases and J lost 4, with 16 bases in between. The CDR3 loop is CASSLGSTGSGTEAFF. The CDR3 nucleotides are TGCGCCAGCAGCTTGGGGTCGACTGGGTCGGGCACTGAAGCTTTCTTT.